This T cell receptor (beta chain) comes out of a study of a mutant IDH1 vaccine in newly diagnosed glioma. Concerning this clone: Its target is unknown.

Trimming stripped 2 bases from V and 5 bases from J, with 9 bases between. The CDR3 is 13 amino acids. Germline values: CDR1 LNHDA, CDR2 SQIVND (reference sequence). Profiling relied on immunoSEQ multiplex PCR, and the TCRdb table lists in-frame clones only, not all of them. The sample holds some 55,000 clones; around 89% are singletons and the top ten take about 4.2%. Time point indicated: week 5, during vaccination. Vaccination comprised doses that each held 300 ug of mutant IDH1 20-mer peptide, plus topical imiquimod. The rearrangement uses TRBV19 and TRBJ1-1, with a tentative D call TRBD1 (5 bases). This specimen consisted of PBMCs, obtained from a glioma patient whose treatment included an IDH1 peptide vaccine. This TCR was recovered from a woman between 40 and 55 years old with glioma. The CDR3 loop reads CASSIWGWTEAFF. CDR3 in DNA: TGTGCCAGTAGTATATGGGGGTGGACTGAAGCTTTCTTT.